Listed here are 22 T cell receptor beta chains from one sample, sequenced in a study of T cell responses to AZD1222 COVID-19 vaccine. Sequencing used immunoSEQ multiplex PCR; TCRdb keeps in-frame clones, though not all of them. The sample carries around 200,000 clones, roughly 91% recorded once. The source was peripheral blood, collected 28 days after the second dose of the MenACWY control vaccine. These receptors originate from an adult who received the MenACWY meningococcal vaccine as a control.

The chain uses TRBV14 and TRBJ1-2; possible D gene TRBD1, 6 bases. The germline V gene encodes CDR1 SGHDN and CDR2 FVKESK. CDR3 length: 13 amino acids. The germline V and J ends were trimmed by 0 bases and 10 bases, with 12 bases remaining between them. CDR3 bases: TGTGCCAGCAGCCAAGACAGGGGTCATGACTACACCTTC. Protein sequence: CASSQDRGHDYTF.

In DNA form, the CDR3 reads TGTGCCAGCAGCCTGCAAGTTATGAACACTGAAGCTTTCTTT. This codes for CASSLQVMNTEAFF. V gene TRBV7-9 combines with J gene TRBJ1-1; no clear D. Per the germline V gene, CDR1 is SEHNR and CDR2 is FQNEAQ (reference sequence). CDR3 length: 14 residues. With 5 bases removed from V and 0 bases from J, the gap between germline ends came to 10 bases.

This chain joins TRBV7-9 and TRBJ2-5; maybe TRBD1 (6 bases). Germline assignment: CDR1 SEHNR and CDR2 FQNEAQ (reference sequence). This CDR3 is 14 amino acids long. The V end lost 6 bases, the J end lost 5 bases, and 16 bases lay between the germline ends. CDR3 nucleotide sequence: TGTGCCAGCAGACCTCCGGGACATCTGGAGACCCAGTACTTC. Translation gives CASRPPGHLETQYF.

J is TRBJ1-3 and V is TRBV27; D is perhaps TRBD1 (6 bases). This CDR3 has 15 residues. The ends were cut back, 2 bases at V and 2 bases at J, with 10 bases in the middle. In germline, CDR1 is MNHEY, CDR2 SMNVEV (reference sequence). The CDR3 nucleotides are TGTGCCAGCAGTTTAACACAGGGTGCTGGAAACACCATATATTTT. Its protein is CASSLTQGAGNTIYF.

V and J are TRBV7-2 and TRBJ1-3; possible D gene TRBD1, 5 bases. Germline V gene lookup returns CDR1 SGHTA and CDR2 FQGNSA. This CDR3 region has 15 residues. V shed 6 bases and J shed 0 bases, with 12 bases lying between them. This CDR3 is CASSKQESSGNTIYF. The CDR3 DNA follows: TGTGCCAGCAGTAAACAGGAAAGCTCTGGAAACACCATATATTTT.

This clone was observed a single time. Within the sample, other DNA sequences also encode this same CDR3. V usage is TRBV10-3 and J usage is TRBJ1-1; weak D call: TRBD1 (6 bases). The V gene lost 6 bases and the J gene lost 0 bases, with 8 bases spanning the gap. Germline CDR1 ENHRY, CDR2 SYGVKD. The CDR3 runs 13 residues. DNA of the CDR3: TGTGCCATCAGCAGGGGCATGAACACTGAAGCTTTCTTT. Translating gives CAISRGMNTEAFF.

The CDR3 protein is CASSSPDRAYTEAFF. In DNA form, the CDR3 reads TGTGCCAGCAGCTCACCGGACAGGGCGTACACTGAAGCTTTCTTT. The chain joins TRBV7-8 to TRBJ1-1, with TRBD1 matching over 8 bases. The CDR3 consists of 15 residues. V shed 4 bases, J shed 3 bases, and the junction held 7 bases outside the gene matches. Germline assignment: CDR1 SGHVS and CDR2 FQNEAQ.

The genes are TRBV29-1 and TRBJ1-5; D is unclear. The CDR3 spans 12 residues. CDR1 is SQVTM, CDR2 ANQGSEA, per germline. The V end lost 5 bases, the J end lost 0 bases, and 5 bases lay between the germline ends. CDR3 residues: CSVSYSNQPQHF. In DNA, the CDR3 is TGCAGCGTTTCCTATAGCAATCAGCCCCAGCATTTT.

This sequence joins TRBV4-2 and TRBJ1-1; D is perhaps TRBD1 (5 bases). CDR1 and CDR2 from the germline V gene are LGHNA and YNFKEQ. Trimming took 0 bases from V and 5 from J, leaving 16 bases between them. The CDR3 loop spans 16 amino acids. CDR3 sequence (DNA): TGTGCCAGCAGCCAAGATTTTCCAGGGTCGGGAACTGAAGCTTTCTTT. It yields the protein CASSQDFPGSGTEAFF.

The genes are TRBV6-1 and TRBJ1-5, with D unresolved. The germline V gene encodes CDR1 MNHNS and CDR2 SASEGT. V was clipped by 1 base and J by 15 bases, with 16 bases between them. The CDR3 runs to 13 residues. The CDR3 nucleotides read TGTGCCAGCAGTGAAGATGGGCCTGGAAGTCGGCATTTT. This gives the protein CASSEDGPGSRHF.

The rearrangement links TRBV7-9 to TRBJ2-1; TRBD1 matches 10 bases. Trimming cost V 5 bases and J 9 bases; bases outside gene matches: 19. The CDR3 extends over 18 amino acids. Germline-derived CDR1 and CDR2 are SEHNR and FQNEAQ (reference sequence). This CDR3 reads CASSARTGGALSGTEQFF. In nucleotides, the CDR3 is TGTGCCAGCAGCGCTCGGACAGGGGGGGCTCTAAGTGGTACTGAGCAGTTCTTC.

This clone was found once. The V gene is TRBV6-6, the J gene TRBJ1-5; 8 bases fit TRBD1. Germline lookup yields CDR1 MNHNY and CDR2 SVGAGI (reference sequence). With 5 bases clipped from V and 6 bases from J, the junction kept 15 bases outside the gene matches. This CDR3 comprises 17 residues. CDR3 nucleotides: TGTGCCAGCAGTCCTTCCCTTTCAGGGGGCGTCGGTCAGCCCCAGCATTTT. It specifies CASSPSLSGGVGQPQHF.

The DNA of the CDR3 is TGTGCCAGCAGATACGGTATCCAAGAGACCCAGTACTTC. Translation: CASRYGIQETQYF. The J gene is TRBJ2-5, the V gene TRBV5-5, with D uncertain. The V gene lost 5 bases and the J gene lost 1 base, with 9 bases spanning the gap. Germline V gene sequence: CDR1 SGHKS, CDR2 YYEKEE (reference sequence). The CDR3 loop spans 13 amino acids.

The V and J genes are TRBV4-2 and TRBJ1-5, with D unclear. The germline V and J ends were trimmed by 0 bases and 2 bases, with 11 bases remaining between them. CDR1 is LGHNA, CDR2 YNFKEQ, per germline. The CDR3 spans 16 residues. CDR3 bases: TGTGCCAGCAGCCAAGATATCGGCGGGGGCAATCAGCCCCAGCATTTT. Translation: CASSQDIGGGNQPQHF.

V is TRBV21-1 and J is TRBJ2-4; no DNA check was done on the table's D call, TRBD2. TRBV21-1 is a recognized pseudogene. The CDR3 length is 13 residues. The CDR3 loop is CAAPGEGKNIQYF. CDR3 nucleotides: TGTGCCGCACCAGGGGAGGGCAAAAACATTCAGTACTTC.

This chain links TRBV5-1 with TRBJ1-4; tentatively, D is TRBD1 (5 bases). V lost 5 bases to trimming and J lost 3 bases, with 14 bases between them. The CDR3 covers 15 residues. Germline CDR1 SGHRS, CDR2 YFSETQ. CDR3 in amino acids: CASSLGDRPNEKLFF. The DNA for the CDR3 is TGCGCCAGCAGTCTCGGGGACCGACCTAATGAAAAACTGTTTTTT.

This clone was recorded only once. The chain recombines TRBV5-1 with TRBJ1-2; D unresolved. V was shortened by 0 bases and J by 8 bases, with 8 bases between the two germline ends. The CDR3 loop spans 12 amino acids. Germline CDR1 and CDR2: SGHRS and YFSETQ. The DNA of the CDR3 is TGCGCCAGCAGCTTGGGAAGGGTCGGCTACACCTTC. It encodes CASSLGRVGYTF.

The chain joins TRBV28 to TRBJ2-4; TRBD2 is a possible D gene (5 bases). The V and J ends lost 2 bases and 0 bases respectively, with 8 bases between them. This CDR3 comprises 15 residues. Per germline, CDR1 MDHEN and CDR2 SYDVKM. CDR3 protein: CASSLTGKAKNIQYF. The CDR3 DNA reads TGTGCCAGCAGTTTAACCGGGAAAGCCAAAAACATTCAGTACTTC. The entire variable domain, with the rest obtained from reference TRBV28 and TRBJ2-4, is as follows: DVKVTQSSRYLVKRTGEKVFLECVQDMDHENMFWYRQDPGLGLRLIYFSYDVKMKEKGDIPEGYSVSREKKERFSLILESASTNQTSMYLCASSLTGKAKNIQYFGAGTRLSVL.

This chain joins TRBV12-3 or TRBV12-4 and TRBJ1-2; no clear D. The CDR3 covers 12 residues. The ends were cut back, 3 bases at V and 7 bases at J, with 9 bases in the middle. CDR3 residues: CASSFPGGGYTF. CDR3 DNA: TGTGCCAGCAGTTTCCCAGGAGGTGGCTACACCTTC.

The chain has TRBV7-9 and TRBJ1-4, with TRBD1 identical over 7 bases. The CDR3 has 14 residues. Unmatched junction bases numbered 2, after V lost 3 bases and J lost 4 bases. Per germline, CDR1 SEHNR and CDR2 FQNEAQ (reference sequence). CDR3 sequence (DNA): TGTGCCAGCAGCTTGGGACAGAGTAATGAAAAACTGTTTTTT. Translating gives CASSLGQSNEKLFF.

The chain uses TRBV5-5 and TRBJ2-7; D is unclear. With 0 bases removed from V and 4 bases from J, the gap between germline ends came to 14 bases. CDR3 length equals 15 residues. Germline V gene lookup returns CDR1 SGHKS and CDR2 YYEKEE (reference sequence). The CDR3 is CASSLAHGSQYEQYF. The CDR3 coding sequence is TGTGCCAGCAGCTTGGCTCACGGGTCGCAATACGAGCAGTACTTC.

The chain employs TRBV5-4 and TRBJ2-1; no clear D gene. Trimming stripped 0 bases from V and 7 bases from J, with 17 bases between. The germline gives CDR1 SGHNT, CDR2 YYREEE (reference sequence). The CDR3 totals 16 residues. CDR3 DNA sequence: TGTGCCAGCAGCTTGGGTTATGGAGTAGGGTTTAATGAGCAGTTCTTC. It specifies CASSLGYGVGFNEQFF.